This TCR beta chain was observed in a study of blood T cell repertoires in COVID-19. At the level of the study: Italy, Spain and the United States were the sources of the convalescent and acute COVID-19 samples. Sample material is recorded as cDNA or gDNA derived from T cells, B-cell-depleted T cells, or PBMCs.

Authors' processing steps: Reference gene primers were amplified, and this amplification served to estimate nucleated cell counts. Here immunoSEQ multiplex PCR was the method, and the copy in TCRdb shows in-frame clones only, minus some. V and J calls and clone size are copied from that table; D and trimming were computed from the DNA. The sample includes around 99,000 clones, just over 90% of them seen just once. The ends lost 7 bases at V and 6 bases at J; junction bases unmatched: 7. Germline V CDR1 and CDR2: GTSNPN, SVGIG (reference sequence). This CDR3 contains 14 residues. The sequencing sample was made of peripheral blood. This TCR came from a man aged 45 to 65 with acute or convalescent COVID-19. The chain is built from TRBV30 and TRBJ2-1; 12 positions agree with TRBD2. The CDR3 here is CASVTSGRLNEQFF. The CDR3 DNA is TGTGCCTCAGTGACTAGCGGGAGACTCAATGAGCAGTTCTTC. Full variable domain (remainder filled in from reference TRBV30 and TRBJ2-1): SQTIHQWPATLVQPVGSPLSLECTVEGTSNPNLYWYRQAAGRGLQLLFYSVGIGQISSEVPQNLSASRPQDRQFILSSKKLLLSDSGFYLCASVTSGRLNEQFFGPGTRLTVL.